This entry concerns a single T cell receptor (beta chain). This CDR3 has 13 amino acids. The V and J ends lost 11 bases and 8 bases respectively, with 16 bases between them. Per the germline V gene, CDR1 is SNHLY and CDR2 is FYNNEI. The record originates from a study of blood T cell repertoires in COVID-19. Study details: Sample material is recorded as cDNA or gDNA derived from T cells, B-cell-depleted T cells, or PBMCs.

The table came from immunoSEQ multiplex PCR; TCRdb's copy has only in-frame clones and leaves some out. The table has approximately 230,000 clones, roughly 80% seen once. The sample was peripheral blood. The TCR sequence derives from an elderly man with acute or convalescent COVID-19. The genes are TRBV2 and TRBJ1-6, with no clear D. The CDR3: CAGRWSRDSPLHF. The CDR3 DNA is TGTGCCGGCCGGTGGTCTCGGGATTCACCCCTCCACTTT.